The clone carrying this TCR beta chain was seen a few times. Antigen specificity is unknown. The V end lost 8 bases, the J end lost 6 bases, and 17 bases lay between the germline ends. Per germline, CDR1 SGDLS and CDR2 YYNGEE. The CDR3 loop spans 13 amino acids. This entry belongs to a study of cytomegalovirus exposure and HLA in healthy donors. In the study overall: Earlier sequencing of about 200 million T cells yielded roughly 100 million unique TCR beta sequences.

Vbeta (60) and Jbeta (13) primers were used in the PCR. TCRdb's copy holds only in-frame clones and misses some; the assay was immunoSEQ multiplex PCR. The sample shows 24,000 or so clones, just under 80% of them seen only once. Study-wide findings and caveats: Later analysis demonstrated an association between a missense DCLRE1C variant and TCR beta V- and J-gene trimming. Clonal expansion, a later analysis showed, was greater in HLA-associated TCR beta chains than in equally common others.

The chain combines TRBV9 with TRBJ1-2, with D perhaps matching TRBD1 (5 bases). Sequencing used PBMCs. This clonotype originated in a male donor in good health and CMV-seronegative. This CDR3 reads CARGTGGTHGYTF. CDR3 bases: TGTGCCAGGGGAACGGGGGGGACGCATGGCTACACCTTC.